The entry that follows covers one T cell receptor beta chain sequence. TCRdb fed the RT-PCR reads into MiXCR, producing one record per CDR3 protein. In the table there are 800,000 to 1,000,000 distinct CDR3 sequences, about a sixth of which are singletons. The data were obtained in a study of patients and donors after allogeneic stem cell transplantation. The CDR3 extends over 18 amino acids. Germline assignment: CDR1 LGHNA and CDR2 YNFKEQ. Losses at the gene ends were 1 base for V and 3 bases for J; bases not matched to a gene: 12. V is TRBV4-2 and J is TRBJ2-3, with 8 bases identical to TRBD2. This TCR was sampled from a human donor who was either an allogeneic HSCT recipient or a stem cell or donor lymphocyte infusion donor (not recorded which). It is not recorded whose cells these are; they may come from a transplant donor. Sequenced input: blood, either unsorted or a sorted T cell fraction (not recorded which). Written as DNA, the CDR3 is TGTGCCAGCAGCCAAGGGCAGAGCGGGAGCGTGGGGACAGATACGCAGTATTTT. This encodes CASSQGQSGSVGTDTQYF.